The present TCR beta chain was sequenced within a study of identical twins. This CDR3 is built from 14 residues. The ends were cut back, 4 bases at V and 0 bases at J, with 10 bases in the middle. Looked up from germline, CDR1 is SGHTA and CDR2 is FQGTGA. Each CDR3 protein gets one entry after TCRdb re-called the 5' RACE reads with MiXCR. Of about 730,000 distinct CDR3 sequences listed, 21% are singletons. These data also formed part of another study, on T cells expressing NK-cell markers. That study adds: Beta-chain profiling covered CD3+CD56+NKG2C+, CD3+CD56+NKG2C- and CD3+CD56-NKG2C+ sorted subsets.

Material for sequencing was PBMCs. The rearrangement uses TRBV7-3 and TRBJ2-7; possible D gene TRBD2, 6 bases. The TCR comes from a woman aged 18 to 35 in good health. The CDR3 DNA sequence: TGTGCCAGCAGCTGGGGAGCGGGCTCCTACGAGCAGTACTTC. Its translation: CASSWGAGSYEQYF.